Listed below are T cell receptor beta chains from one sample, sequenced in a study of T cells expressing NK-cell markers. TCRdb reanalyzed the 5' RACE reads, giving one entry per CDR3 protein sequence and no DNA. The data show some 600,000 distinct CDR3 sequences, and the top ten clones hold approximately 4%. Sequenced input: blood T cells: a sorted CD56 or NKG2C T cell subset, CD4+ or CD8+ T cells, or bulk PBMC T cells (not recorded which). The receptor set was obtained from a man aged 18 to 29 in good health. Both conserved end residues are part of each CDR3.

V gene	J gene	CDR3 protein
TRBV6-2/TRBV6-3	TRBJ2-5	CASSYSILLLETQYF
TRBV12-3/TRBV12-4	TRBJ2-7	CASSSHSFSYEQYF
TRBV11-1	TRBJ2-3	CASSLSKGGTDTQYF
TRBV12-3/TRBV12-4	TRBJ2-5	CASSPGPGRQETQYF
TRBV7-9	TRBJ1-1	CASNSQPNTEAFF
TRBV20-1	TRBJ2-1	CSAKGVGGVSSYNEQFF
TRBV5-1	TRBJ2-1	CASSLVGTREGEQFF
TRBV6-6	TRBJ1-2	CASSETYGYTF
TRBV11-2	TRBJ2-5	CASSFSTGPQETQYF
TRBV5-1	TRBJ2-3	CASSLVGRPSTDTQYF
TRBV2	TRBJ2-5	CASSSVGGRYQETQYF
TRBV5-1	TRBJ2-4	CASSFGGTNIQYF
TRBV5-5	TRBJ2-1	CASSFGEGFHNEQFF
TRBV12-3/TRBV12-4	TRBJ2-1	CATQDREGPHNEQFF
TRBV29-1	TRBJ1-2	CSVLPQGIYGYTF
TRBV5-1	TRBJ2-3	CASLTSGESTDTQYF
TRBV20-1	TRBJ2-1	CSARDLSARSYNEQFF
TRBV19	TRBJ1-3	CASRWRGTAGNTIYF
TRBV5-1	TRBJ1-1	CASSLGATGGWMNTEAFF
TRBV11-1	TRBJ2-2	CASSLVAGLNTGELFF
TRBV29-1	TRBJ2-3	CSVEEGSPSTDTQYF
TRBV20-1	TRBJ2-1	CSARGGDEQFF
TRBV5-1	TRBJ2-5	CASSLPSETQYF
TRBV29-1	TRBJ2-7	CSVDTGNTEQYF
TRBV5-1	TRBJ1-4	CASSSEGITNEKLFF
TRBV5-5	TRBJ2-2	CASSYSLVGSGELFF
TRBV30	TRBJ2-7	CAYRGRKGSSYEQYF
TRBV5-5	TRBJ2-1	CASSLGLAGGIFF
TRBV2	TRBJ2-7	CASRTGTGGREQYF
TRBV5-1	TRBJ1-6	CASSREVGNSPLHF
TRBV5-1	TRBJ2-2	CASEGGAGELFF
TRBV28	TRBJ2-7	CASSSRTGGIGWYEQYF
TRBV5-6	TRBJ2-4	CASSLAQGNYIQYF
TRBV7-8	TRBJ1-5	CASSLGWATGVGNQPQHF
TRBV18	TRBJ2-5	CASSPLGGKETQYF
TRBV4-2	TRBJ2-1	CASSQDGTQYNEQFF
TRBV7-6	TRBJ2-2	CASSLEVEDTGELFF
TRBV20-1	TRBJ2-5	CSARGSGYQETQYF
TRBV7-9	TRBJ1-1	CASSWDTLNTEAFF
TRBV27	TRBJ1-6	CASSMRTAGGSPLHF
TRBV10-3	TRBJ2-2	CAIMVWKGVTGELFF
TRBV6-5	TRBJ2-1	CASSYRPAGGPGNEQFF
TRBV20-1	TRBJ2-7	CSARRAGAALISSYEQYF
TRBV20-1	TRBJ2-2	CSASLGTGFGELFF
TRBV7-2	TRBJ2-1	CASSSWRSSYNEQFF